This T cell receptor (beta chain) is drawn from a study of CD8 T cells in ankylosing spondylitis. Study results and caveats: As for the disease-linked clones, they showed a CD8+ phenotype and occurred at relatively low frequencies in peripheral blood.

Per the germline V gene, CDR1 is ENHRY and CDR2 is SYGVKD. The junction had 3 bases not matched to a gene; V was cut back by 2 bases and J by 1 base. CDR3 length equals 15 residues. A remark on this clonotype: The antigen is unknown.

Construction of TCR beta libraries was performed using quantitative 5'-RACE with molecular barcodes. TCRdb re-called the 5' RACE reads through MiXCR, storing one row per CDR3 protein. In the table there are 200,000 to 250,000 distinct CDR3 sequences, more than 25% of which are singletons. The chain carries TRBV10-3 and TRBJ1-2; 8 nucleotides match TRBD1. Source material: blood, either unsorted or a sorted T cell fraction (not recorded which). The sequence was collected from a male donor with ankylosing spondylitis or in good health (not recorded which). CDR3: CAISEPGQGNYGYTF. In DNA form, the CDR3 reads TGTGCCATCAGTGAGCCCGGACAGGGTAACTATGGCTACACCTTC.